This T cell receptor (beta chain) was identified in a study of cytomegalovirus exposure and HLA in healthy donors (TCRdb year 2017). Regarding the complete study: In an earlier analysis of fewer than 750 of the donors, 276 Gb of sequence data and just under 120 million unique TCR beta sequences from 180 million or so T cells were reported. Roughly 320 gigabases of sequencing data and approximately 92 million unique TCR sequences made up an early release that covered approximately 700 HLA-typed donors. The genetic ancestry cluster associated with self-reported Caucasian donors included 70% to 85% of the approximately 400 genotyped donors. The study aimed to test whether signatures of past pathogen exposure could be identified by cataloging public T cell receptors. The study profiled the T cell repertoires of hundreds of subjects by immunosequencing and related them to cytomegalovirus serostatus. Along with the approximately 650-subject first cohort, a separate validation cohort of over a hundred different subjects was used. To predict cytomegalovirus infection status, the study combined high-throughput TCR immunosequencing, statistical association of individual TCRs with disease status, and machine learning. A later analysis re-examined previously published TCR beta repertoires from about 700 donors and added high-resolution HLA genotyping to investigate patterns of TCR occurrence. Rather than using new phenotypic data, the later analysis identified candidate immune exposures from TCR beta sequences and from how often those sequences occurred across donors. An earlier analysis of nearly 600 of the donors applied high-throughput TCR beta sequencing to assess whether each TCR beta V gene segment acted as functional or pseudogenic. Donor age, sex, ethnicity and CMV serostatus were compiled together with the repertoire data. A later genetic analysis took genome-wide SNP genotypes for about three fifths of the roughly 670 donors and used that subset as a discovery cohort. Every discovery cohort repertoire had been produced on one sequencing platform. Both class I and class II loci were covered by HLA typing, at four-digit resolution. The number of donors typed differed by locus, with about 629-640 for A, B, C, DRB1 and DQB1, about 500 for DQA1, about 610 for DPA1, and 450 to 480 for DPB1. Roughly 5 DR-DQ haplotypes were handled as single units for association and clustering, since linkage in the cohort was strong. Across about 370 genotyped donors of the cohort, an average of roughly 200,000 unique TCR beta nucleotide sequences per donor were sequenced, and approximately 19% of those sequences were non-productive. Study-wide conclusions, independent of this receptor: Across donors, most TCR sequences were observed very rarely, whereas some public TCRs were present in many individuals. HLA typing was unavailable for some donors at each locus, so association tests used only the typed subset. In a later analysis, HLA-associated TCR beta chains were found to be more clonally expanded and to have lower generation probabilities than equally common non-associated chains. Correlated functional status among segregating V segments might be attributable to linkage disequilibrium, but an unknown experimental factor could not be ruled out. In a later analysis, several top co-occurrence clusters were reported to appear linked to parvovirus B19, influenza, CMV and Epstein-Barr virus. In a later analysis, the rate of TCR association differed among HLA loci, with DRB1 alleles having the most associated TCRs and HLA-C alleles having the fewest. Some 15 rarely observed V segments, including chromosome 9 orphons, were excluded from the earlier analysis of 550 to 700 of the donors because counts were too low. A later analysis associated about 16,000 TCR beta sequences with specific HLA alleles at a false discovery rate of 0.05. The study listed 150 to 200 TCR beta chains as associated with cytomegalovirus. In vitro tests confirmed that a few of the cytomegalovirus-associated TCR beta chains recognize cytomegalovirus antigens. The cohort was sequenced for TCR beta chains only, and without alpha or paired-chain data the features that could be detected were limited. The classifier was reported to diagnose cytomegalovirus status with high specificity and sensitivity in both the original cohort and the validation cohort. Sequencing depth was assumed to be roughly uniform across donors in the presence/absence analyses, though that assumption may not hold. Assigning TCR associations to individual alleles was difficult when HLA alleles, especially DR and DQ, strongly co-occurred. In a later genetic analysis, a missense DCLRE1C variant was associated with V-gene and J-gene trimming of TCR beta chains, and the association was replicated in an independent cohort. A cluster of highly shared sequence variants was judged likely to represent a technical artifact of the sequencing pipeline. For the cohort, immune exposure information was limited to CMV serostatus. The authors suggested that the approach could potentially be generalized to other disease states and immunological phenotypes. In a later genetic analysis, fewer N-insertions in productive TCRs were reported among donors in an Asian-associated ancestry cluster than the approximately 710-donor mean. A further reported finding was that TCR beta sequences accurately predicted the HLA-A and HLA-B alleles for most subjects in the first cohort. In an earlier analysis of approximately 590 of the donors, most TCR beta V segments appeared in productive rearrangements about 90% or about 30% of the time, broadly matching IMGT annotations. A later analysis found that most CMV-associated TCR beta chains appeared HLA-restricted, with HLA associations seemingly driven largely by CMV exposure.

The library came from the immunoSEQ multiplex PCR assay. For the multiplex PCR, a mixture combining 60 forward primers for TCR Vbeta segments and 13 reverse primers for TCR Jbeta segments was used. The CDR3 region of rearranged TCR beta genes was amplified from genomic DNA by a multiplex PCR assay. The Illumina HiSeq System was used to sequence the amplified TCR beta libraries as 87-base-pair reads. The paper's processing steps were these. In a later analysis, tens of millions of unique TCR beta chains were counted across the 690 or so repertoires, and roughly 11 million of these chains were shared by at least two donors. Raw reads were error-corrected and collapsed into unique sequences with a nearest-neighbor algorithm that merged closely related sequences to remove PCR and sequencing errors. To assign V, D and J gene segments, CDR3 sequences were aligned to IMGT reference sequences. Each retained sequence needed at least a six-nucleotide match to both a V gene segment and a J gene segment. Rearrangements were called productive when the CDR3 lacked stop codons and stayed in frame with V and J; all others were non-productive. CDR3 was defined by IMGT convention, running from the second conserved V-encoded cysteine to the conserved J-encoded phenylalanine. In an earlier analysis of just under 600 of the donors, sequences lacking an unambiguous match to a single V gene segment were excluded. An earlier analysis of a few hundred of the donors classified V segments as functional when productive rearrangements were above 56.7% and as segregating when the standard deviation between donors was above 5%. A statistical classification framework was built for diagnosing cytomegalovirus status from the catalog of TCR beta chain sequences. V and J gene assignment, in a later analysis, came from comparing TCR nucleotide sequences with IMGT/GENE-DB human TR gene sequences. The TCRdist pipeline was used in a later analysis to assign CDR3 sequences and most-parsimonious VDJ recombination scenarios. In a later analysis, every TCR beta chain was defined by the combination of its CDR3 amino acid sequence and its V-gene family, and reads without a unique V-gene family were dropped. A later analysis removed roughly 590 highly shared, low-generation-probability nucleotide sequences to deal with suspected cross-contamination and a sequencing artifact. A later analysis calculated a clonal expansion index for each public chain from normalized within-repertoire ranks of inferred template counts. In a later analysis, generation probabilities were computed using a VDJ recombination model fitted to out-of-frame rearrangements, and the results were checked against IGoR. A later analysis scored TCR-TCR, TCR-HLA and TCR-CMV co-occurrence with hypergeometric tests, applying a repertoire-size bias correction to TCR pairs. In a later analysis, false discovery rates were estimated by permuting HLA or CMV assignments 20 times. A later analysis grouped co-occurring TCRs with DBSCAN, adding TCRdist sequence similarity when clustering within HLA-allele-positive subsets. Co-occurrence clustering excluded repertoires with fewer than 30,000 or more than 120,000 public chains, plus five with anomalous nucleotide sharing. TCRdb stores this immuneACCESS table with in-frame sequences only. Part of the clones is absent; in the studies checked, under half of the shortfall reflects unresolved V genes, and no reason is known for the rest. That table supplies the V and J calls and clone size; D and trimming were determined from the DNA. The sample table includes around 53,000 clones. 9.5% to 15% of the sample comes from the top ten.

The cohort comprised more than 550 healthy bone marrow donors. At the time of sampling, all cohort members were nominally healthy, though unrecorded immune exposures were likely present. The donor was CMV seropositive and belonged to the group of more than 250 seropositive cohort members. A peripheral blood sample was collected from each donor, and TCR beta sequencing was performed on peripheral blood mononuclear cells. Genomic DNA was extracted from the blood cell samples with the Qiagen DNeasy Blood Extraction Kit. As to this clone: The antigen this receptor binds is unknown.

Input material: PBMCs. This receptor was taken from a woman aged 25-40 years in good health and CMV-seropositive.

The nucleotide sequence reads TGCAGCGCGTTCAGTGGAGAGACCCAGTACTTC. Translated, it reads CSAFSGETQYF. The rearrangement joined TRBV29-1 to TRBJ2-5, with the D gene call left open. The CDR3, from cysteine to phenylalanine, totals 11 residues. The kept DNA is CDR3 alone, 33 bases in frame from the first base. CDR1 SQVTM and CDR2 ANQGSEA are derived from the germline V gene. The junction carries 10 bases between V and J, which are trimmed by 7 bases and 4 bases respectively. Outside the CDR3, residues come from the reference TRBV29-1 and TRBJ2-5 proteins, so the full variable domain is: SAVISQKPSRDICQRGTSLTIQCQVDSQVTMMFWYRQQPGQSLTLIATANQGSEATYESGFVIDKFPISRPNLTFSTLTVSNMSPEDSSIYLCSAFSGETQYFGPGTRLLVL.